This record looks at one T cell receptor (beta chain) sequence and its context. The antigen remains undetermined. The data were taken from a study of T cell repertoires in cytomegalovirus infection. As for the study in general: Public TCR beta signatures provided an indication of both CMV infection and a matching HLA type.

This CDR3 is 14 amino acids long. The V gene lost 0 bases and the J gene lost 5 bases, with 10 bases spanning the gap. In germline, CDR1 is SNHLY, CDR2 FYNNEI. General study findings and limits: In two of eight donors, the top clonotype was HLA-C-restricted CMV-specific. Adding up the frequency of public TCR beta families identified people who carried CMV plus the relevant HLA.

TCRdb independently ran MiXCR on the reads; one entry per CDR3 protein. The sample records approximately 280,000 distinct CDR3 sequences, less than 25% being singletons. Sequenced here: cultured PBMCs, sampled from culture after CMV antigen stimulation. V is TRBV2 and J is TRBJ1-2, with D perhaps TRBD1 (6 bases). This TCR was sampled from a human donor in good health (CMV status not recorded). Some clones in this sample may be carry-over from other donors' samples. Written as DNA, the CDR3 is TGTGCCAGCAGTGAAGCGAGCCAGGGGTATGGCTACACCTTC. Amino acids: CASSEASQGYGYTF.